This entry lists 8 T cell receptor beta chains sequenced from one sample in a study of blood T cell repertoires in COVID-19 (dated by TCRdb to the early 2020s). Receptor amplification or capture employed the immunoSEQ multiplex PCR assay. TCRdb's version of the immuneACCESS table is confined to in-frame rearrangements and falls short of the full clone set. An unresolved V gene accounts for under half of the shortfall where checked; the remainder is of unknown origin. The sample includes under 200,000 clones, with around 80% observed a single time. The ten largest make up 7% to 9% of the sample. Sequencing used peripheral blood. These receptors were collected from a man aged 55 to 70 with acute or convalescent COVID-19.

The chain couples TRBV6-6 to TRBJ1-1, with D possibly being TRBD1 (5 bases). This CDR3 is built from 11 residues. From germline, CDR1 is MNHNY and CDR2 SVGAGI (reference sequence). Between the trimmed V and J ends, which lost 5 bases and 7 bases, there was a span of 8 bases. The CDR3 protein is CASSRQFEAFF. The CDR3 region has the DNA TGTGCCAGCAGTCGACAGTTTGAAGCTTTCTTT.

CDR3 DNA sequence: TGTGCCAGCAGCCGCCGGGACAGCAAAAACATTCAGTACTTC. It yields the protein CASSRRDSKNIQYF. This rearrangement joins TRBV6-5 to TRBJ2-4; 7 nucleotides match TRBD1. In germline, CDR1 is MNHEY, CDR2 SVGAGI. The J segment lost 3 bases and the V segment lost 6 bases, leaving 5 bases of the junction unmatched. CDR3 size: 14 residues.

CDR3 nucleotides: TGCGCCAGCAGCGGAACTAGCGGGGGCTCCGGGGAGACCCAGTACTTC. Translating gives CASSGTSGGSGETQYF. The chain combines TRBV5-1 with TRBJ2-5, with 11 bases fitting TRBD2. Unmatched junction bases numbered 10, after V lost 4 bases and J lost 5 bases. Looked up from germline, CDR1 is SGHRS and CDR2 is YFSETQ. CDR3 length: 16 amino acids.

The rearrangement links TRBV30 to TRBJ2-3; D unclear. V lost 5 bases to trimming and J lost 0 bases, with 6 bases between them. Germline V gene sequence: CDR1 GTSNPN, CDR2 SVGIG (reference sequence). This CDR3 region has 12 residues. DNA for the CDR3: TGTGCCTGGGGGCCCAGCACAGATACGCAGTATTTT. Protein sequence: CAWGPSTDTQYF.

V usage is TRBV5-1 and J usage is TRBJ1-1; 9 nucleotides agree with TRBD1. V lost 4 bases to trimming and J lost 4 bases; unmatched junction nucleotides: 11. Germline V gene sequence: CDR1 SGHRS, CDR2 YFSETQ. CDR3 length: 16 amino acids. The CDR3 bases are TGCGCCAGCAGCGGGGGGACAGGGTGGACTGTCACTGAAGCTTTCTTT. This translates into CASSGGTGWTVTEAFF.

The chain links TRBV6-2 or TRBV6-3 to TRBJ1-5; 7 bases line up with TRBD1. Germline CDR1 reads MNHEY; CDR2 reads SVGEGT. V was pared by 3 bases and J by 1 base, with 6 bases of the junction left unmatched. The CDR3 has 16 amino acids. CDR3 protein: CASSYDRARSNQPQHF. CDR3 DNA: TGTGCCAGCAGTTATGACAGGGCTCGGAGCAATCAGCCCCAGCATTTT.

The chain has TRBV7-7 and TRBJ2-7, with D uncertain. Germline V gives CDR1 SSHAT, CDR2 FNYEAQ (reference sequence). The V end was cut by 0 bases, the J end by 6 bases, with 9 bases between. The CDR3 is made up of 13 amino acids. The CDR3 nucleotides read TGTGCCAGCAGCTTAGCCGTGGAGAGCGAGCAGTACTTC. As protein: CASSLAVESEQYF.

V usage is TRBV30 and J usage is TRBJ2-7; TRBD1 agrees at 12 bases. Trimming removed 2 bases from V and 4 bases from J; junction bases left unmatched: 6. The CDR3 totals 15 residues. Germline V gene lookup returns CDR1 GTSNPN and CDR2 SVGIG (reference sequence). CDR3: CAWSLGTGGGYEQYF. DNA for the CDR3: TGTGCCTGGAGTCTCGGGACAGGGGGCGGATACGAGCAGTACTTC.